A selection of T cell receptor beta chains follows, all from one sample in a study of cytomegalovirus exposure and HLA in healthy donors. Measured with immunoSEQ multiplex PCR; TCRdb has only the in-frame clones, and not every one. Among 95,000 to 110,000 clones listed, around 79% were seen once. The sequenced sample was PBMCs. All receptors derive from a man between 60 and 75 years old in good health and CMV-seropositive. CDR3s include the opening cysteine and the closing phenylalanine or tryptophan. D genes are given only for firm matches.

J gene: TRBJ1-4
D gene: NA
V gene: TRBV18
CDR3 DNA: TGTGCCAGCTCACCGGGGGGTTCGCGGGATGAAAAACTGTTTTTT
CDR3 protein: CASSPGGSRDEKLFF

J gene: TRBJ2-6
D gene: NA
V gene: TRBV19
CDR3 DNA: TGTGCCAGTAGTATAGAAAGGAGAGACGTCCTGACTTTC
CDR3 protein: CASSIERRDVLTF

J gene: TRBJ2-1
D gene: NA
V gene: TRBV19
CDR3 DNA: TGTGCCAGTAGCGGGGTGGGGTACTCCTACAATGAGCAGTTCTTC
CDR3 protein: CASSGVGYSYNEQFF

J gene: TRBJ2-5
D gene: TRBD2
V gene: TRBV19
CDR3 DNA: TGTGCCAGTAGTATCGGGGGACTAGCGGGGGGCCAAGAGACCCAGTACTTC
CDR3 protein: CASSIGGLAGGQETQYF

J gene: TRBJ2-1
D gene: TRBD1
V gene: TRBV6-5
CDR3 DNA: TGTGCCAGCAGTCGACAGGGAGAGCAGTTCTTC
CDR3 protein: CASSRQGEQFF

J gene: TRBJ2-1
D gene: NA
V gene: TRBV28
CDR3 DNA: TGTGCCAGCAGTTTATGGCGGTCCCACAATGAGCAGTTCTTC
CDR3 protein: CASSLWRSHNEQFF

J gene: TRBJ2-7
D gene: TRBD1
V gene: TRBV19
CDR3 DNA: TGTGCCAGTAGTGTCGGACAGGGGGGAGTAGCCTACGAGCAGTACTTC
CDR3 protein: CASSVGQGGVAYEQYF

J gene: TRBJ2-7
D gene: TRBD1
V gene: TRBV9
CDR3 DNA: TGTGCCAGCAGCGCCCAGGGGGCCTACGAGCAGTACTTC
CDR3 protein: CASSAQGAYEQYF

J gene: TRBJ2-7
D gene: TRBD2
V gene: TRBV14
CDR3 DNA: TGTGCCAGCAGCCAAGCGGCGGGGGGCACCTCCGAGCAGTACTTC
CDR3 protein: CASSQAAGGTSEQYF

J gene: TRBJ1-1
D gene: NA
V gene: TRBV5-5
CDR3 DNA: TGTGCCAGCAGCCCCGGGGGGGCGAACACTGAAGCTTTCTTT
CDR3 protein: CASSPGGANTEAFF

J gene: TRBJ2-7
D gene: TRBD2
V gene: TRBV18
CDR3 DNA: TGTGCCAGCTCACCACCGACGGGGGGAACCACCTACGAGCAGTACTTC
CDR3 protein: CASSPPTGGTTYEQYF

J gene: TRBJ2-1
D gene: NA
V gene: TRBV19
CDR3 DNA: TGTGCCAGTAGTTTGGGTCAGGCAGAGCAGTTCTTC
CDR3 protein: CASSLGQAEQFF